This is a list of T cell receptor beta chains from one sample in a study of identical twins. MiXCR, run by TCRdb on the 5' RACE reads, gives a single entry per CDR3 protein. The sample consists of roughly 350,000 distinct CDR3 sequences, 9% to 15% of them appearing once. The same sample was also used in a study of yellow fever vaccine responses in identical twins.

The sequencing sample was made of CD8+ T cells sorted from blood. The receptors come from a woman younger than 30 in good health. CDR3s leave out the opening cysteine and the closing phenylalanine or tryptophan.

j_call v_call cdr3_aa
TRBJ2-1 TRBV11-2 ASSPEGLQYNEQF
TRBJ1-5 TRBV4-1 ASSQARDSGPQH
TRBJ2-7 TRBV28 ASSPQFPSYEQY
TRBJ1-5 TRBV6-5 ASSTRQGIQPQH
TRBJ2-1 TRBV29-1 SVEGGGSSYNEQF
TRBJ2-7 TRBV27 ASSTETGNEQY
TRBJ2-3 TRBV5-1 ASSFLDRSTDTQY
TRBJ2-3 TRBV5-5 PSSLGTSKTDTQY
TRBJ2-3 TRBV27 ASSPLTGYTTDTQY
TRBJ2-3 TRBV6-4 ASSEASGGDTQY
TRBJ2-1 TRBV12-3/TRBV12-4 ASSLILTSGIIGHNEQF
TRBJ2-7 TRBV4-1 ASSDRRSREQY
TRBJ2-5 TRBV29-1 SVEDVSAQETQY
TRBJ2-7 TRBV2 ASSIIEQY
TRBJ2-2 TRBV7-6 ASSLMRGPANTGELF